The source of this TCR beta chain is a study of shared clonotypes between healthy human individuals. Positively selected for CCR7, the CD45RO-negative cells used as naive CD8 cells excluded terminally differentiated effector memory CD45RA+ cells. On sorted subsets, replicate PCRs used 150 to 250 ng DNA, or about 30,000 T cell genomes. Libraries were prepared by immunoSEQ multiplex PCR; TCRdb keeps only in-frame clonotypes and omits some of them. The sample records millions of clones, 93% being singletons. CDR3 length: 14 amino acids. Germline CDR1 is MNHNY and CDR2 is SVGAGI (reference sequence). Trimming took 6 bases from V and 3 from J, leaving 15 bases between them.

The origin of this receptor is a man aged 18-30 years in good health. Some clones in this sample may be carry-over from other donors' samples. Input material: naive CD8+ T cells from PBMCs. The V gene is TRBV6-6, the J gene TRBJ2-7; possible D gene TRBD2, 6 bases. This CDR3 is CASRKYQGLYEQYF. The CDR3 bases are TGTGCCAGCAGAAAATACCAGGGACTCTACGAGCAGTACTTC.